The TCR beta chain under discussion was sequenced for a study of OX40 agonist ivuxolimab in advanced cancers. Study-wide context: People in dose escalation had one of these cancers: hepatocellular carcinoma, melanoma, renal cell or head and neck cancer. Previous treatment with anti-PD-1, anti-PD-L1 or anti-CTLA-4 therapy was allowed; about 37% had received some. The group had a mean age of about 60 years, ranged from about 20 to 85, and was just under 85% male.

As concerns this clone: The target antigen is unknown.

CDR3 length: 16 amino acids. The J segment lost 6 bases and the V segment lost 0 bases, leaving 7 bases of the junction unmatched. The V gene's germline CDR1 is SGHNT and CDR2 YYREEE (reference sequence). General study points: Expanded clones were, on average, more numerous in CD8+ T cells than in CD4+.

Method: immunoSEQ multiplex PCR; TCRdb's copy keeps in-frame clones and lacks some. Of 82,000 or so clones detected, roughly 90% appear once; the ten largest clones hold around 0.64%. The receptor was isolated from an adult with an advanced solid tumor such as melanoma, head and neck, liver or kidney cancer. Sequencing used CD4+ or CD8+ T cells sorted from blood, obtained in a trial of the OX40 agonist ivuxolimab. The V call is TRBV5-4, the J call TRBJ2-1; 9 bases fit TRBD1. In DNA, the CDR3 is TGTGCCAGCAGCTTGGGGACAGGGGCCCTCATCAATGAGCAGTTCTTC. Its translation is CASSLGTGALINEQFF.